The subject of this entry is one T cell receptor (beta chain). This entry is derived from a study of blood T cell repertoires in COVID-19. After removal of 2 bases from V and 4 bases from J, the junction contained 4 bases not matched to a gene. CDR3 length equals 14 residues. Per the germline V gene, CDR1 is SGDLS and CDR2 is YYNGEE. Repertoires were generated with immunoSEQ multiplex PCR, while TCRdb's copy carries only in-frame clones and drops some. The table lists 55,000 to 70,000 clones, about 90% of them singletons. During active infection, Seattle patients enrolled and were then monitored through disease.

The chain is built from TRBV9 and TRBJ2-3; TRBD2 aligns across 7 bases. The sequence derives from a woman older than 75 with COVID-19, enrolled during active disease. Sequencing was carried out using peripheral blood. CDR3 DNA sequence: TGTGCCAGCAGCGTCGGGGAGGGCGCAGATACGCAGTATTTT. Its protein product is CASSVGEGADTQYF.